The 8 T cell receptor beta chains below all came from one sample that was sequenced in a study of T cells in Graves' hyperthyroidism and ophthalmopathy (dated by TCRdb to about 2019). The library was produced with multiplex PCR. The listed sequencing device is Illumina HiSeq 2000. The TCR beta CDR3 regions were amplified from the RNA transcripts. The first round of RT-PCR for the TCR CDR3 was performed with the HTBI primer set and the Qiagen OneStep RT-PCR kit. TCRdb took the public reads, trimmed them with fastp at Q25, ran MiXCR for clone calling and kept in-frame beta chains. Under each unique CDR3 protein, matching rows form one entry showing the most common genes and DNA. This sample holds 700,000 or so distinct CDR3 sequences; around 15% were observed only once. The top ten hold roughly an eighth of the sample. Sample: blood. The receptors originated from a woman aged 50 to 60 with Graves' ophthalmopathy.

This clonotype appeared a few times. The CDR3 DNA reads as TGCAGTGCTAGGGACGAGGTTTTGGAGACCCAGTACTTC. Protein: CSARDEVLETQYF. The chain has TRBV20-1 and TRBJ2-5; no firm D call. This CDR3 has 13 residues. Trimming stripped 3 bases from V and 5 bases from J, with 13 bases between. Per the germline V gene, CDR1 is DFQATT and CDR2 is SNEGSKA (reference sequence).

At least ten counts were recorded for this clonotype. The chain recombines TRBV12-5 with TRBJ2-1; 10 nucleotides agree with TRBD2. Trimming took 1 base from V and 1 from J; bases not matched to a gene: 4. The CDR3 is 17 residues long. The germline CDR1 and CDR2 sequences are LGHNT and FRNRAP. CDR3 sequence (DNA): TGTGCTAGTGGTTTGGCGCTAGCGGGAGTATCCTACAATGAGCAGTTCTTC. Protein: CASGLALAGVSYNEQFF.

This clonotype was detected a few times. CDR3 DNA: TGTGCCAGCAGCCCCCAGTCCGGGGAGCTGTTTTTT. Protein product: CASSPQSGELFF. The genes are TRBV7-3 and TRBJ2-2; D call uncertain. This CDR3 is 12 amino acids long. Germline CDR1 and CDR2: SGHTA and FQGTGA. V shed 5 bases and J shed 6 bases, with 7 bases lying between them. The complete variable domain, with remaining parts taken from reference TRBV7-3 and TRBJ2-2, reads GAGVSQTPSNKVTEKGKYVELRCDPISGHTALYWYRQSLGQGPEFLIYFQGTGAADDSGLPNDRFFAVRPEGSVSTLKIQRTERGDSAVYLCASSPQSGELFFGEGSRLTVL.

This sequence joins TRBV5-1 and TRBJ2-1; D may be TRBD1 (6 bases). The CDR3 has 15 residues. The germline V gene has CDR1 SGHRS and CDR2 YFSETQ. Trimming removed 0 bases from V and 6 bases from J, with 13 bases in between. The CDR3 DNA reads TGCGCCAGCAGCTTGGATCAGGGGATGGGCAATGAGCAGTTCTTC. This encodes CASSLDQGMGNEQFF.

The chain has TRBV14 and TRBJ1-5; no clear D gene. There are 17 residues in the CDR3. The germline gives CDR1 SGHDN, CDR2 FVKESK. Trimming pared 1 base from V and 4 bases from J, leaving 17 bases between. DNA for the CDR3: TGTGCCAGCAGCCAAGTTATTAGTGTGTGGGGTAATCAGCCCCAGCATTTT. It yields the protein CASSQVISVWGNQPQHF. Full variable domain (remainder filled in from reference TRBV14 and TRBJ1-5): EAGVTQFPSHSVIEKGQTVTLRCDPISGHDNLYWYRRVMGKEIKFLLHFVKESKQDESGMPNNRFLAERTGGTYSTLKVQPAELEDSGVYFCASSQVISVWGNQPQHFGDGTRLSIL.

This clonotype was observed many times. The chain combines TRBV20-1 with TRBJ2-1; D may be TRBD1 or TRBD2 (6 bases each). Germline V gene sequence: CDR1 DFQATT, CDR2 SNEGSKA (reference sequence). Trimming removed 3 bases from V and 7 bases from J, with 16 bases in between. The CDR3 has 14 residues. For the CDR3, the DNA is TGCAGTGCTAGTCCCCCGAGGGGGGCTAATGAGCAGTTCTTC. It translates to CSASPPRGANEQFF.

With regard to this clonotype: One end of the junction varies from germline; a read error may be responsible. The J gene is TRBJ2-7, the V gene TRBV28; unclear D gene. The V gene's germline CDR1 is MDHEN and CDR2 SYDVKM. The CDR3 is 13 residues long. The chain's CDR3 is CASSFGSTYEQHF. In DNA, the CDR3 is TGTGCCAGCAGTTTCGGGTCAACTTACGAGCAGCACTTC. Together with reference TRBV28 and TRBJ2-7, the CDR3 gives the full variable domain: DVKVTQSSRYLVKRTGEKVFLECVQDMDHENMFWYRQDPGLGLRLIYFSYDVKMKEKGDIPEGYSVSREKKERFSLILESASTNQTSMYLCASSFGSTYEQHFGPGTRLTVT.

The chain recombines TRBV7-2 with TRBJ1-1, with TRBD1 as a possible D gene (6 bases). In germline, CDR1 is SGHTA, CDR2 FQGNSA. This CDR3 has 15 amino acids. V gave up 3 bases and J gave up 3 bases, with 14 bases separating them. This chain's CDR3 is CASSLLAGADTEAFF. Here the CDR3 DNA reads TGTGCCAGCAGCTTGCTAGCAGGGGCCGACACTGAAGCTTTCTTT.